This T cell receptor beta chain was observed in a study of graft-versus-host responses after intestinal transplantation. Study as a whole: Induction using anti-thymocyte globulin, followed by tacrolimus and steroids for two to three years, was given to all recipients. Study results and caveats: Those patients showing graft-donor T cell macrochimerism displayed high graft-versus-host to host-versus-graft clonal ratios in allografts. After transplant, early declines in HvG clones were associated with peak levels of circulating GvH clones. GvH clones were identified in recipient marrow, with some first appearing in ileum or blood.

A note on this clone: Its antigen is unidentified.

Germline loops: CDR1 GTSNPN, CDR2 SVGIG (reference sequence). V was trimmed by 5 bases and J by 10 bases, leaving 9 bases between them. The CDR3 is 10 amino acids. Clones were read by immunoSEQ multiplex PCR, and TCRdb kept only the in-frame ones, dropping some. The sample contains about 92,000 clones, under 95% of which appear only once. This sequence joins TRBV30 and TRBJ2-1; D is unresolved. The source was unstimulated CD8+ T cells sorted from spleen or lymph node cells, collected before intestinal transplant. This TCR was recovered from a human donor who received an intestinal transplant. CDR3 sequence (DNA): TGTGCCTGGTCCCTTGACGAGCAGTTCTTC. This gives the protein CAWSLDEQFF.